This TCR beta chain was identified in a study of OX40 agonist ivuxolimab in advanced cancers. Study information: Dose-escalation patients were diagnosed with hepatocellular carcinoma, melanoma, renal cell cancer or head and neck cancer. Study-level points and caveats: At 0.1-3.0 mg/kg, partial responders had clonal expansion among the lowest observed. Antigen targets of the expanded peripheral T cells went undetermined.

A remark on this clone: Its antigen is as yet unknown.

Patients were ineligible given autoimmune disease history or systemic immunosuppression. Germline lookup yields CDR1 SGHRS and CDR2 YFSETQ. V gave up 5 bases and J gave up 1 base; unmatched junction bases: 8. The CDR3 is 15 amino acids. Sequencing used immunoSEQ multiplex PCR; TCRdb keeps in-frame clones, though not all of them. Of 75,000 to 85,000 clones listed, roughly 87% are singletons. This sequence was found in an adult with an advanced solid tumor such as melanoma, head and neck, liver or kidney cancer. The chain employs TRBV5-1 and TRBJ1-2; 7 positions match TRBD1. The sequenced sample was CD4+ or CD8+ T cells sorted from blood, obtained in a trial of the OX40 agonist ivuxolimab. CDR3 DNA sequence: TGCGCCAGCAGTTATGACAGGGAAAATAACTATGGCTACACCTTC. It is translated as CASSYDRENNYGYTF.